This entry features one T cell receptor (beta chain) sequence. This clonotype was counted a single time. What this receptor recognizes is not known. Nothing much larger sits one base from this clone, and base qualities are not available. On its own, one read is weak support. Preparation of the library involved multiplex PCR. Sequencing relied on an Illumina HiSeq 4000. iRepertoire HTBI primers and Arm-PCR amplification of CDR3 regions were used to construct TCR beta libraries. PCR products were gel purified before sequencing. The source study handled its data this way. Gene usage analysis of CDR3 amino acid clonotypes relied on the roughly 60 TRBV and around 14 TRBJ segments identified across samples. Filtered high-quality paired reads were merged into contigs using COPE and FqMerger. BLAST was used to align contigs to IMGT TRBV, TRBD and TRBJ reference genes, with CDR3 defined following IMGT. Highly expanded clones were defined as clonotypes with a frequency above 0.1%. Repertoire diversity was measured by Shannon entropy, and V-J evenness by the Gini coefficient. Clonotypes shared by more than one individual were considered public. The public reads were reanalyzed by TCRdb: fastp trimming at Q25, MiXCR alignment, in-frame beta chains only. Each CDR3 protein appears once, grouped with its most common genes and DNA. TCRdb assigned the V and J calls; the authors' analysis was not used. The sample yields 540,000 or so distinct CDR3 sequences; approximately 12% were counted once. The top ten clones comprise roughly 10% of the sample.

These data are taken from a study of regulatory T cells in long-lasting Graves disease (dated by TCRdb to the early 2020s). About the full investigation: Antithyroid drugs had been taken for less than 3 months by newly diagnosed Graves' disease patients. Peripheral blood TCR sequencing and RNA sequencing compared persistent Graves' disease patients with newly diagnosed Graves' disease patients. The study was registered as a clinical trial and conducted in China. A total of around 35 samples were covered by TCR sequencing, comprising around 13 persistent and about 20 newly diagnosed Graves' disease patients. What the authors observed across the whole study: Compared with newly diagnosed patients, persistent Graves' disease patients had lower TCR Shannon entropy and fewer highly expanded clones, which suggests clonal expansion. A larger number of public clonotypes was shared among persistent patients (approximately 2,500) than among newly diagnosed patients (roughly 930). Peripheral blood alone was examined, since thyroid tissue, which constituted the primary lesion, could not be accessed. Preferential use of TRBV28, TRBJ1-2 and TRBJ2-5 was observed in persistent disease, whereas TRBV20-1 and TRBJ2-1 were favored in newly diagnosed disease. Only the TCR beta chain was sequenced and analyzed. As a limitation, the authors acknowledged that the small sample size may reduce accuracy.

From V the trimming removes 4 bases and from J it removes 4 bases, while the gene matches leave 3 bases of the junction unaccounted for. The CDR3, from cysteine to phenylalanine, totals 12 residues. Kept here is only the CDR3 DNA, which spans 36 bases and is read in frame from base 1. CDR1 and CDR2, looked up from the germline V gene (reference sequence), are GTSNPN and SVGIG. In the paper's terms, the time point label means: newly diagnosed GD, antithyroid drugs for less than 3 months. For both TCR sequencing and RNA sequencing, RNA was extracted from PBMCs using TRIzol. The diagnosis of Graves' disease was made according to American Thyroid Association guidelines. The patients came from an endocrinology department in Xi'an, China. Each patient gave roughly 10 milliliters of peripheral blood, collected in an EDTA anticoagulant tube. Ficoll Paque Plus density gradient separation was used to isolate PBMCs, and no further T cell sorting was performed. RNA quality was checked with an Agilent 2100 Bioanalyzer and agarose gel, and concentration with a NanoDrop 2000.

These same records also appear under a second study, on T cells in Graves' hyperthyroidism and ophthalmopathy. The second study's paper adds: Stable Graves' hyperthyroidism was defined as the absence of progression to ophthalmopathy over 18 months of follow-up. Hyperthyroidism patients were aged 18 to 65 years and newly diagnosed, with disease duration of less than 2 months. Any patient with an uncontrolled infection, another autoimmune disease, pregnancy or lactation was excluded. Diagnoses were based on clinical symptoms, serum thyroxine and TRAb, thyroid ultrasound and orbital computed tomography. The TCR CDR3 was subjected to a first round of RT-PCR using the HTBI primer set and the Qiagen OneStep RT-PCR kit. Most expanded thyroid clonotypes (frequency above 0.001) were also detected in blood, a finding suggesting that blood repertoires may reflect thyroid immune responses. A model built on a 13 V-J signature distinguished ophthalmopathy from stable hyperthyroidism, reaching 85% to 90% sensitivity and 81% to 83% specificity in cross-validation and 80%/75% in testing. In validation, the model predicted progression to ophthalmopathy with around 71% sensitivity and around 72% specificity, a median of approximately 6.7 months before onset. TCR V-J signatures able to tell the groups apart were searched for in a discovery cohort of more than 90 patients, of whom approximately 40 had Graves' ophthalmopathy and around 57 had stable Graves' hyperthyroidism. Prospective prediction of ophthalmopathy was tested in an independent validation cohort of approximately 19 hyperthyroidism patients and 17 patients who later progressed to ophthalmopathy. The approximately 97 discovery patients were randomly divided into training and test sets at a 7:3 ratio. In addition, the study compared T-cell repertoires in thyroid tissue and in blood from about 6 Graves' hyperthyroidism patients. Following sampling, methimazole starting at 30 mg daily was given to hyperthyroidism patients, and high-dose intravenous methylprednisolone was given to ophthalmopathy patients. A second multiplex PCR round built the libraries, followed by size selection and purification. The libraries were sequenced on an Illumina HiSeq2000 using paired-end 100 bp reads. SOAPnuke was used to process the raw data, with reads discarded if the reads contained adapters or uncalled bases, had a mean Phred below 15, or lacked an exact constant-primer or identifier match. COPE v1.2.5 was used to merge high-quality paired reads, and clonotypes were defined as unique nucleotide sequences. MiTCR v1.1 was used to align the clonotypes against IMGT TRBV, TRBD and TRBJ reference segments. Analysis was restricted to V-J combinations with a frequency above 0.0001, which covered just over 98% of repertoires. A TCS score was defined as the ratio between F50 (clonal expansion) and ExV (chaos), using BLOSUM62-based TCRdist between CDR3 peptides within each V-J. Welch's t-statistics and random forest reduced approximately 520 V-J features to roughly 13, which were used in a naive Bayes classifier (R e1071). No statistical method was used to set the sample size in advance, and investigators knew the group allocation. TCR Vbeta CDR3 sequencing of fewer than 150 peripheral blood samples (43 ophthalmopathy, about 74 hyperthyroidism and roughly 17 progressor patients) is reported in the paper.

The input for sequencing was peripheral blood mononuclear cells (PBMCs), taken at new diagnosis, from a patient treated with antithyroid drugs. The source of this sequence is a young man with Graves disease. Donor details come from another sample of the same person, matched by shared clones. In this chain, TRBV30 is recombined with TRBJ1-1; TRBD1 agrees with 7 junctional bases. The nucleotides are TGTGCCTGGACCACAGGGGTCACTGAAGCTTTCTTT. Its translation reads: CAWTTGVTEAFF.